The 24 T cell receptor beta chains below all came from one sample that was sequenced in a study of blood T cell repertoires in COVID-19. Some clones are missing from TCRdb's copy, which holds only in-frame ones; the method was immunoSEQ multiplex PCR. The sample has under 300,000 clones; about 82% are singletons. Sequenced input: peripheral blood. These receptor sequences come from a man older than 75 with acute or convalescent COVID-19.

The chain links TRBV27 to TRBJ2-5; D not certain. Germline-derived CDR1 and CDR2 are MNHEY and SMNVEV (reference sequence). CDR3 size: 13 residues. Trimming shortened V by 2 bases and J by 6 bases, and 10 bases separated the two germline ends. The CDR3 nucleotides read TGTGCCAGCAGTTTAGACAACCGAAAGACCCAGTACTTC. It encodes CASSLDNRKTQYF.

This sequence joins TRBV3-1 (or the pseudogene TRBV3-2) and TRBJ2-7; D is ambiguous. Trimming left V 0 bases short and J 4 bases short, with 4 bases between. Germline CDR1 and CDR2: LGHDT and YNNKEL (reference sequence). The CDR3 sequence is 12 residues long. The CDR3 region is CASSQDRYEQYF. In DNA form, the CDR3 reads TGTGCCAGCAGCCAAGATCGGTACGAGCAGTACTTC.

The gene calls are TRBV27 and TRBJ2-7; 7 bases line up with TRBD1. The germline V gene encodes CDR1 MNHEY and CDR2 SMNVEV (reference sequence). After removal of 5 bases from V and 3 bases from J, the junction contained 10 bases not matched to a gene. This CDR3 has 15 amino acids. The CDR3 sequence: CASSTPQGVGYEQYF. The CDR3, as DNA: TGTGCCAGCAGTACCCCCCAGGGGGTGGGCTACGAGCAGTACTTC.

This clone was observed a handful of times. The V and J genes are TRBV11-2 and TRBJ1-1, with D maybe TRBD1 (5 bases). Germline V CDR1 and CDR2: SGHAT, FQNNGV. Trimming removed 5 bases at V and 11 bases at J, with 15 bases between. This CDR3 region has 12 residues. This CDR3 is CASSPPGLRAFF. CDR3 DNA: TGTGCCAGCAGCCCTCCAGGGTTAAGGGCTTTCTTT.

This chain links TRBV7-9 with TRBJ1-5, with TRBD1 matching over 9 bases. Germline V gene sequence: CDR1 SEHNR, CDR2 FQNEAQ (reference sequence). The CDR3 runs to 18 residues. V lost 0 bases to trimming and J lost 2 bases; unmatched junction nucleotides: 8. CDR3 sequence (DNA): TGTGCCAGCAGCTTAGCCGGGACAGGGAGTGGGGGCAATCAGCCCCAGCATTTT. Amino acids: CASSLAGTGSGGNQPQHF.

This rearrangement joins TRBV15 to TRBJ2-3; 9 bases match TRBD1. Germline V CDR1 and CDR2: LNHNV, YYDKDF (reference sequence). The CDR3 has 16 amino acids. The V segment lost 2 bases and the J segment 4 bases; nucleotides outside the gene matches: 7. The CDR3 is CATSRPRTGAADTQYF. The DNA for the CDR3 is TGTGCCACCAGCAGACCAAGGACAGGGGCGGCAGATACGCAGTATTTT.

The chain couples TRBV28 to TRBJ2-5; a weak D match, TRBD2 (5 bases). Germline assignment: CDR1 MDHEN and CDR2 SYDVKM. This CDR3 contains 13 residues. V was cut by 6 bases and J by 5 bases, with 13 bases left in between. The CDR3 bases are TGTGCCAGCAGGACTTCGGGGATGGAGACCCAGTACTTC. Amino acid sequence: CASRTSGMETQYF.

The chain joins TRBV9 to TRBJ2-3; weak D call: TRBD1 (6 bases). This CDR3 spans 15 amino acids. Germline V gene lookup returns CDR1 SGDLS and CDR2 YYNGEE. With 6 bases removed from V and 0 bases from J, the gap between germline ends came to 14 bases. The CDR3 nucleotides are TGTGCCAGCACCGTTAAGGGGGACAGCACAGATACGCAGTATTTT. Amino acid sequence: CASTVKGDSTDTQYF.

This chain connects TRBV7-2 to TRBJ1-4; no clear D gene. Trimming removed 1 base at V and 8 bases at J, with 20 bases between. This CDR3 region has 17 residues. The germline V gene encodes CDR1 SGHTA and CDR2 FQGNSA. CDR3 in amino acids: CASSLDHPSRRAEKLFF. The CDR3 nucleotides read TGTGCCAGCAGCTTAGATCACCCTAGCCGGCGTGCCGAAAAACTGTTTTTT.

V gene TRBV3-1 (or the pseudogene TRBV3-2) combines with J gene TRBJ2-2; D may be TRBD2 (7 bases). Germline loops: CDR1 LGHDT, CDR2 YNNKEL (reference sequence). The CDR3 has 17 amino acids. Trimming took off 5 bases at V and 4 bases at J, with 20 bases between the two ends. DNA for the CDR3: TGTGCCAGCAGCGGACTAGGGGACAAGGGAGGCACCGGGGAGCTGTTTTTT. Translating it yields CASSGLGDKGGTGELFF.

The rearrangement links TRBV7-8 to TRBJ2-1, with 8 bases identical to TRBD2. The J segment lost 4 bases and the V segment lost 1 base, leaving 6 bases of the junction unmatched. CDR1 and CDR2 from the germline V gene are SGHVS and FQNEAQ. CDR3 size: 16 residues. The CDR3 DNA reads as TGTGCCAGCAGCTTAGGCTCGCGGGGGGCATACAATGAGCAGTTCTTC. Amino acid sequence: CASSLGSRGAYNEQFF.

V is TRBV5-6 and J is TRBJ2-5, with 7 bases matching TRBD1. V shed 4 bases and J 1 base; nucleotides not matched to a gene: 10. Germline lookup yields CDR1 SGHDT and CDR2 YYEEEE. This CDR3 contains 16 residues. CDR3 sequence (DNA): TGTGCCAGCAGCCTGTTTCGACAGGGCCTCCAAGAGACCCAGTACTTC. Translating gives CASSLFRQGLQETQYF.

The chain has TRBV5-8 and TRBJ2-3; TRBD1 matches at 12 bases. The CDR3 covers 16 residues. The ends lost 4 bases at V and 1 base at J; junction bases unmatched: 4. From germline, CDR1 is SGHTS and CDR2 YDEGEE. The CDR3 loop reads CASSRDRGRGTDTQYF. The CDR3 DNA follows: TGTGCCAGCAGCCGGGACAGGGGGCGCGGCACAGATACGCAGTATTTT.

The chain is built from TRBV28 and TRBJ1-4; TRBD1 might be the D (6 bases). Germline CDR1 and CDR2: MDHEN and SYDVKM. Trimming took 1 base from V and 3 from J, leaving 9 bases between them. This CDR3 has 15 residues. This chain's CDR3 is CASSLYGGPNEKLFF. The DNA for the CDR3 is TGTGCCAGCAGTTTATACGGGGGGCCTAATGAAAAACTGTTTTTT. The full variable domain, in which reference TRBV28 and TRBJ1-4 provide the parts outside the CDR3, is DVKVTQSSRYLVKRTGEKVFLECVQDMDHENMFWYRQDPGLGLRLIYFSYDVKMKEKGDIPEGYSVSREKKERFSLILESASTNQTSMYLCASSLYGGPNEKLFFGSGTQLSVL.

This clone was seen a single time. The chain combines TRBV19 with TRBJ1-6, with D possibly TRBD1 on 6 matching bases. Germline CDR1 and CDR2: LNHDA and SQIVND (reference sequence). The V and J ends lost 9 bases and 6 bases respectively, with 18 bases between them. The CDR3 is made up of 15 amino acids. The CDR3 DNA reads TGTGCCAGCTTTCCAGGGGCAGGGAGTAATTCACCCCTCCACTTT. Its protein product is CASFPGAGSNSPLHF.

This clone was seen a single time. The V and J genes are TRBV11-2 and TRBJ2-7; TRBD2 agrees at 14 bases. J gave up 6 bases and V 0 bases, and 13 bases lay outside the gene matches. CDR1 is SGHAT and CDR2 is FQNNGV in the germline V gene. This CDR3 is built from 19 residues. This CDR3 is CASSLDGTSGSIWRLEQYF. DNA of the CDR3: TGTGCCAGCAGCTTAGATGGGACTAGCGGGAGTATTTGGAGGCTCGAGCAGTACTTC.

The table lists this clone with a count of one. The V and J genes are TRBV5-1 and TRBJ1-2, with no clear D. CDR3 length: 16 residues. Trimming cost V 0 bases and J 2 bases, with 14 bases left between them. Per germline, CDR1 SGHRS and CDR2 YFSETQ. This CDR3 reads CASSLAGVPENYGYTF. In DNA, the CDR3 is TGCGCCAGCAGCTTGGCCGGAGTCCCGGAGAACTATGGCTACACCTTC.

The chain couples TRBV5-1 to TRBJ2-7; TRBD2 aligns across 11 bases. The CDR3 is 16 residues long. The V gene end was trimmed by 0 bases and the J gene end by 7 bases; junction bases not matched to a gene: 9. CDR1 and CDR2 (germline): SGHRS, YFSETQ. CDR3 protein: CASSLGTSGRSVEQYF. The CDR3 nucleotides read TGCGCCAGCAGCTTGGGAACTAGCGGGAGATCGGTTGAGCAGTACTTC.

The V and J genes are TRBV28 and TRBJ2-7; 8 bases map to TRBD1. V was clipped by 6 bases and J by 0 bases; unmatched bases: 7. Germline assignment: CDR1 MDHEN and CDR2 SYDVKM. This CDR3 has 15 amino acids. The CDR3 region is CASSRQGASSYEQYF. The CDR3 DNA reads TGTGCCAGCAGCCGCCAGGGGGCCAGCTCCTACGAGCAGTACTTC.

This clone was found a few times. V and J are TRBV6-2 or TRBV6-3 and TRBJ1-2; 8 bases agree with TRBD1. The CDR3 totals 13 residues. V trimming: 4 bases; J trimming: 6 bases; junction bases outside the gene matches: 4. CDR1 is MNHEY, CDR2 SVGEGT, per germline. Written as DNA, the CDR3 is TGTGCCAGCAGTTTGGACAGGGCGGATGGCTACACCTTC. Translated: CASSLDRADGYTF.

The V gene is TRBV19, the J gene TRBJ2-1; 9 positions match TRBD1. Per the germline V gene, CDR1 is LNHDA and CDR2 is SQIVND (reference sequence). The ends lost 3 bases at V and 2 bases at J; junction bases unmatched: 2. This CDR3 comprises 15 residues. CDR3 bases: TGTGCCAGTAGTATCCGGACAGGGGCCTACAATGAGCAGTTCTTC. The encoded protein is CASSIRTGAYNEQFF.

This sequence joins TRBV5-1 and TRBJ1-6; TRBD1 matches at 7 bases. Unmatched junction bases numbered 3, after V lost 0 bases and J lost 9 bases. CDR1 and CDR2 from the germline V gene are SGHRS and YFSETQ. The CDR3 totals 14 residues. CDR3 loop: CASSLEGGGSPLHF. In DNA, the CDR3 is TGCGCCAGCAGCTTGGAAGGGGGCGGTTCACCCCTCCACTTT.

As to this clone: Within the sample, other DNA sequences also encode this same CDR3. The chain carries TRBV19 and TRBJ1-1; D uncertain. This CDR3 has 13 residues. V shed 2 bases and J shed 1 base, with 5 bases lying between them. Germline V gives CDR1 LNHDA, CDR2 SQIVND (reference sequence). The CDR3: CASSISGNTEAFF. The DNA for the CDR3 is TGTGCCAGTAGTATAAGCGGGAACACTGAAGCTTTCTTT.

The rearrangement joins TRBV29-1 to TRBJ2-3, with TRBD1 identical over 8 bases. There are 13 residues in the CDR3. The germline V gene encodes CDR1 SQVTM and CDR2 ANQGSEA. Trimming at V came to 8 bases and at J to 3 bases, leaving 7 bases not matched to a gene. The CDR3 DNA reads TGCAGCACTGGACAGGGACAAACAGATACGCAGTATTTT. Its protein product is CSTGQGQTDTQYF.